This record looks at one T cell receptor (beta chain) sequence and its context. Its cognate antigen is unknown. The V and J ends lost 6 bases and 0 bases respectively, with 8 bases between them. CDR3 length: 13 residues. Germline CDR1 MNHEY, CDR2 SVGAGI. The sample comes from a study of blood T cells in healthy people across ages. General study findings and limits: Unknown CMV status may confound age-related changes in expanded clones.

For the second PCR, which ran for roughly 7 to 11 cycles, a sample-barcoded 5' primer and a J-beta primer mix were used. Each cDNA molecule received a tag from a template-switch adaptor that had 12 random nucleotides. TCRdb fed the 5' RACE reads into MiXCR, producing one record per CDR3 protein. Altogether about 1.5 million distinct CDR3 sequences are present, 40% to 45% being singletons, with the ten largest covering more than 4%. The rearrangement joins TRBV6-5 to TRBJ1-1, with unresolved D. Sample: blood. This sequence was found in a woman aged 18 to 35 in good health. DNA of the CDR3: TGTGCCAGCAGGGAAATACTGAACACTGAAGCTTTCTTT. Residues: CASREILNTEAFF.